These 8 T cell receptor beta chains came from one sample sequenced in a study of T cell responses to AZD1222 COVID-19 vaccine. Repertoires were generated with immunoSEQ multiplex PCR, while TCRdb's copy carries only in-frame clones and drops some. The top ten hold 2.5% to 3.5% of the sample, which has approximately 140,000 clones, approximately 90% seen once. The specimen comprised peripheral blood, sampled on day 0 of AZD1222 vaccination. These receptors were taken from an adult in good health.

The V call is TRBV28, the J call TRBJ1-5; D is possibly TRBD1 (6 bases). The CDR3 is 14 residues long. V lost 6 bases to trimming and J lost 2 bases, with 11 bases between them. The V gene's germline CDR1 is MDHEN and CDR2 SYDVKM. The CDR3 DNA is TGTGCCAGCAGACAGGGTTTTGGCAATCAGCCCCAGCATTTT. Protein sequence: CASRQGFGNQPQHF.

This clone was recorded a few times. The germline gene is not matched at one end of the junction; a read error may be the cause. The V and J genes are TRBV10-2 and TRBJ2-3, with D unclear. Germline-derived CDR1 and CDR2 are WSHSY and SAAADI. This CDR3 contains 13 residues. The CDR3 region is CASREWGTDTQYF. For the CDR3, the DNA is TGCGCCAGCAGGGAGTGGGGTACAGATACGCAGTATTTT.

V usage is TRBV6-2 or TRBV6-3 and J usage is TRBJ2-3, with 10 bases that match TRBD2. The V and J ends lost 4 bases and 0 bases, in that order; junction bases with no gene match: 4. Germline assignment: CDR1 MNHEY and CDR2 SVGEGT. The CDR3 extends over 16 amino acids. The CDR3 sequence: CASSSPTSGSTDTQYF. The CDR3 DNA follows: TGTGCCAGCAGTTCCCCGACTAGCGGGAGCACAGATACGCAGTATTTT.

V is TRBV7-8 and J is TRBJ1-2; no clear D gene. CDR1 is SGHVS, CDR2 FQNEAQ, per germline. The CDR3 has 15 amino acids. Trimming cost V 5 bases and J 4 bases, with 17 bases left between them. The CDR3 DNA reads as TGTGCCAGCAGCCCAAGTCGGGGTCGGGGCTATGGCTACACCTTC. Encoded protein: CASSPSRGRGYGYTF.

The chain recombines TRBV6-5 with TRBJ2-7, with D tentatively TRBD1 or TRBD2 (5 bases each). This CDR3 has 14 amino acids. From germline, CDR1 is MNHEY and CDR2 SVGAGI. The V and J ends lost 5 bases and 4 bases respectively, with 15 bases between them. The CDR3 sequence: CASSKSGTPYEQYF. The CDR3 bases are TGTGCCAGCAGTAAATCCGGGACCCCATACGAGCAGTACTTC.

This clone was found a few times. This chain joins TRBV30 and TRBJ1-1; D may be TRBD1 (5 bases). Germline CDR1 GTSNPN, CDR2 SVGIG (reference sequence). Trimming shortened V by 0 bases and J by 5 bases, and 16 bases separated the two germline ends. The CDR3 runs 15 residues. The DNA of the CDR3 is TGTGCCTGGAGTGTATTTCGGGGCGTGCAAACTGAAGCTTTCTTT. Translation: CAWSVFRGVQTEAFF.

The CDR3 DNA reads TGTGCCAGCAGCGTAGACGTGGATCCGCAGTATTTT. Its protein product is CASSVDVDPQYF. This chain uses TRBV9 with TRBJ2-3; D ambiguous. Germline loops: CDR1 SGDLS, CDR2 YYNGEE. The CDR3 consists of 12 residues. V was shortened by 0 bases and J by 10 bases, with 9 bases between the two germline ends.

The gene calls are TRBV15 and TRBJ2-1, with D hard to call. Germline CDR1 and CDR2: LNHNV and YYDKDF (reference sequence). V shed 1 base and J shed 6 bases, with 16 bases lying between them. The CDR3 has 16 amino acids. The CDR3 here is CATSRARPISGNEQFF. CDR3 DNA sequence: TGTGCCACCAGCAGAGCTAGGCCAATCTCAGGCAATGAGCAGTTCTTC.